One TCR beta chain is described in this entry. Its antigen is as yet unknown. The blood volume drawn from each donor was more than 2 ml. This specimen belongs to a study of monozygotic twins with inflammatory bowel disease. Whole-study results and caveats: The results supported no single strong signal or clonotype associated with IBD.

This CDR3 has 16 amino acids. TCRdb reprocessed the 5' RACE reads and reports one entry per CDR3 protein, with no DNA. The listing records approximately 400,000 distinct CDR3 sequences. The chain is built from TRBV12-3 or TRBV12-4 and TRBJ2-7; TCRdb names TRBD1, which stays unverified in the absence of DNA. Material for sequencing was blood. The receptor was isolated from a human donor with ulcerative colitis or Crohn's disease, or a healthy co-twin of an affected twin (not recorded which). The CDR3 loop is CASSSWGGAVSYEQYF.